This T cell receptor (beta chain) came from a study of identical twins. The ends were cut back, 4 bases at V and 0 bases at J, with 14 bases in the middle. CDR3 length: 16 amino acids. From germline, CDR1 is SGHNT and CDR2 YENEEA. TCRdb ran MiXCR on the 5' RACE reads and lists one entry per CDR3 protein. The sample shows about 190,000 distinct CDR3 sequences, more than 15% of them seen only once. Whole-study findings and limits: Reduced insertions were recorded for abundant cord blood beta clonotypes, with no such pattern in memory repertoires.

Turning to this clonotype: As yet, its antigen is unknown.

These data were also filed under a second study, of T cells expressing NK-cell markers.

The receptor's source is a woman younger than 30 in good health. The chain employs TRBV11-3 and TRBJ2-3; D gene unclear. The sequencing input was CD8+ T cells sorted from blood. The CDR3 loop reads CASSSGRTSSTDTQYF. CDR3 nucleotides: TGTGCCAGCAGCTCGGGCAGGACCTCTAGCACAGATACGCAGTATTTT.